These 32 T cell receptor beta chains were all obtained from the same sample, sequenced in a study of blood T cell repertoires in COVID-19. TCRdb's copy holds only in-frame clones and misses some; the assay was immunoSEQ multiplex PCR. The sample lists about 76,000 clones, around 83% occurring once. Sequencing was done on a sample of peripheral blood. The receptors originated from a man aged 55 to 70 with COVID-19, enrolled during active disease.

The chain uses TRBV3-1 (or the pseudogene TRBV3-2) and TRBJ1-1; D is ambiguous. The V gene lost 7 bases and the J gene lost 2 bases, with 14 bases spanning the gap. The CDR3 spans 14 residues. Germline loops: CDR1 LGHDT, CDR2 YNNKEL (reference sequence). The CDR3 spells CASTAGEINTEAFF. CDR3 DNA sequence: TGTGCCAGCACCGCTGGAGAAATAAACACTGAAGCTTTCTTT.

This clone is medium-sized within its sample. The V gene is TRBV7-9, the J gene TRBJ1-1, with D maybe TRBD1 (5 bases). The germline V gene encodes CDR1 SEHNR and CDR2 FQNEAQ (reference sequence). The V end lost 10 bases, the J end lost 1 base, and 13 bases lay between the germline ends. The length of the CDR3 is 13 residues. CDR3 DNA: TGTGCCACCCAGATGGGGCCGAACACTGAAGCTTTCTTT. This translates into CATQMGPNTEAFF.

The rearrangement links TRBV6-1 to TRBJ2-7; 8 nucleotides match TRBD1. Losses at the gene ends were 2 bases for V and 3 bases for J; bases not matched to a gene: 6. The CDR3 is made up of 15 amino acids. Germline V CDR1 and CDR2: MNHNS, SASEGT. Here the CDR3 reads CASSERWTGRYEQYF. CDR3 bases: TGTGCCAGCAGTGAAAGGTGGACAGGGCGCTACGAGCAGTACTTC.

The chain has TRBV24-1 and TRBJ2-1, with TRBD1 matching over 8 bases. The J segment lost 8 bases and the V segment lost 3 bases, leaving 14 bases of the junction unmatched. CDR1 is KGHDR and CDR2 is SFDVKD in the germline V gene. The CDR3 runs 17 residues. CDR3 sequence (DNA): TGTGCCACCAGTGATCCGGGAGAGCAGGGGGCGCGGGATGAGCAGTTCTTC. The encoded protein is CATSDPGEQGARDEQFF.

This chain uses TRBV7-6 with TRBJ2-2, with TRBD2 identical over 12 bases. V lost 1 base, J lost 3 bases, and 6 bases stayed unmatched. The germline V gene has CDR1 SGHVS and CDR2 FNYEAQ. This CDR3 spans 18 amino acids. The chain's CDR3 is CASSLDTSGGFDTGELFF. In nucleotides, the CDR3 is TGTGCCAGCAGCTTAGACACTAGCGGGGGGTTCGACACCGGGGAGCTGTTTTTT.

This sequence joins TRBV5-1 and TRBJ2-1; TRBD2 aligns across 10 bases. Trimming cost V 4 bases and J 4 bases; bases outside gene matches: 14. The CDR3 has 18 amino acids. Germline V CDR1 and CDR2: SGHRS, YFSETQ. CDR3 in amino acids: CASSPTSGDIVRYNEQFF. CDR3 nucleotides: TGCGCCAGCAGCCCCACTAGCGGGGATATCGTAAGGTACAATGAGCAGTTCTTC. The full variable domain, completed using reference TRBV5-1 and TRBJ2-1, is KAGVTQTPRYLIKTRGQQVTLSCSPISGHRSVSWYQQTPGQGLQFLFEYFSETQRNKGNFPGRFSGRQFSNSRSEMNVSTLELGDSALYLCASSPTSGDIVRYNEQFFGPGTRLTVL.

This rearrangement joins TRBV28 to TRBJ1-5; D is perhaps TRBD1 (6 bases). The V gene lost 6 bases and the J gene lost 2 bases, with 8 bases spanning the gap. The CDR3 runs to 13 residues. CDR1 and CDR2 from the germline V gene are MDHEN and SYDVKM. In nucleotides, the CDR3 is TGTGCCAGCAGCAGGGGTGGCAATCAGCCCCAGCATTTT. Its protein product is CASSRGGNQPQHF.

The chain uses TRBV30 and TRBJ2-7, with 8 positions matching TRBD1. CDR1 is GTSNPN and CDR2 is SVGIG in the germline V gene (reference sequence). This CDR3 contains 14 residues. With 6 bases clipped from V and 6 bases from J, the junction kept 13 bases outside the gene matches. The CDR3 DNA is TGTGCCTGCAACGCGAGGGACAGGTTTGCCGAGCAGTACTTC. Translation: CACNARDRFAEQYF. Full variable domain (outside the CDR3, taken from reference TRBV30 and TRBJ2-7): SQTIHQWPATLVQPVGSPLSLECTVEGTSNPNLYWYRQAAGRGLQLLFYSVGIGQISSEVPQNLSASRPQDRQFILSSKKLLLSDSGFYLCACNARDRFAEQYFGPGTRLTVT.

The chain joins TRBV10-3 to TRBJ1-3, with no clear D. Germline V lookup: CDR1 ENHRY, CDR2 SYGVKD. Trimming took off 3 bases at V and 7 bases at J, with 7 bases between the two ends. The CDR3 sequence is 12 residues long. This CDR3 reads CAISDQMNTIYF. For the CDR3, the DNA is TGTGCCATCAGTGATCAGATGAACACCATATATTTT.

The chain combines TRBV24-1 with TRBJ2-2; 7 nucleotides agree with TRBD2. Unmatched junction bases numbered 17, after V lost 10 bases and J lost 7 bases. Per germline, CDR1 KGHDR and CDR2 SFDVKD. CDR3 length: 16 amino acids. The CDR3 is CATTGGLGGSIGELFF. Written as DNA, the CDR3 is TGTGCCACGACGGGGGGACTCGGTGGGAGTATCGGGGAGCTGTTTTTT.

The chain uses TRBV7-6 and TRBJ1-6, with 8 bases matching TRBD1. Germline V gene lookup returns CDR1 SGHVS and CDR2 FNYEAQ. There are 15 residues in the CDR3. The trim removed 5 bases at V and 10 bases at J, leaving 10 bases unmatched. The CDR3 spells CASSLIGQGGSPLHF. The CDR3 DNA sequence: TGTGCCAGCAGCCTAATAGGACAGGGTGGATCACCCCTCCACTTT.

The J gene is TRBJ2-5, the V gene TRBV4-1, with 8 bases matching TRBD1. This CDR3 contains 16 residues. J was trimmed by 5 bases and V by 0 bases; bases with no gene match: 8. Per the germline V gene, CDR1 is MGHRA and CDR2 is YSYEKL. The CDR3 loop is CASSQEATGAFETQYF. DNA for the CDR3: TGCGCCAGCAGCCAAGAAGCGACAGGGGCCTTTGAGACCCAGTACTTC.

This chain links TRBV7-6 with TRBJ2-5; D possibly corresponds to TRBD1 (5 bases). In germline, CDR1 is SGHVS, CDR2 FNYEAQ. CDR3 length equals 13 residues. V was trimmed by 2 bases and J by 5 bases, leaving 9 bases between them. CDR3 sequence reads: CASSLQGRETQYF. CDR3 in DNA: TGTGCCAGCAGCTTACAGGGCCGGGAGACCCAGTACTTC.

The chain carries TRBV11-2 and TRBJ1-1, with a tentative D call TRBD1 (5 bases). Germline lookup yields CDR1 SGHAT and CDR2 FQNNGV. This CDR3 has 13 amino acids. Trimming took off 2 bases at V and 5 bases at J, with 9 bases between the two ends. The CDR3 is CASSLLDSTEAFF. The DNA of the CDR3 is TGTGCCAGCAGCTTACTTGACAGTACTGAAGCTTTCTTT.

The V and J genes are TRBV3-1 (or the pseudogene TRBV3-2) and TRBJ2-2; D not certain. V was trimmed by 1 base and J by 0 bases, leaving 6 bases between them. This CDR3 spans 15 amino acids. The germline V gene has CDR1 LGHDT and CDR2 YNNKEL (reference sequence). In DNA form, the CDR3 reads TGTGCCAGCAGCCAAGTGCGGCCGAACACCGGGGAGCTGTTTTTT. Protein sequence: CASSQVRPNTGELFF.

The chain's CDR3 is CASSPRTGSGNTIYF. CDR3 sequence (DNA): TGTGCCAGCTCACCCAGGACAGGGTCTGGAAACACCATATATTTT. V is TRBV18 and J is TRBJ1-3; 8 positions match TRBD1. With V trimmed by 3 bases and J by 1 base, 2 bases remained unmatched. The CDR3 is made up of 15 amino acids. Looked up from germline, CDR1 is KGHSH and CDR2 is LQKENI.

The V gene is TRBV6-5, the J gene TRBJ2-1; TRBD2 aligns across 7 bases. The V gene end was trimmed by 8 bases and the J gene end by 4 bases; junction bases not matched to a gene: 5. Germline CDR1 reads MNHEY; CDR2 reads SVGAGI. The CDR3 totals 13 residues. The CDR3: CASRDSGYNEQFF. CDR3 nucleotides: TGTGCCAGCCGGGATAGCGGGTACAATGAGCAGTTCTTC.

CDR3 sequence reads: CASSPRGPEEKLFF. In DNA, the CDR3 is TGTGCCAGCAGTCCCAGGGGGCCTGAAGAAAAACTGTTTTTT. The rearrangement links TRBV6-5 to TRBJ1-4, with TRBD1 matching over 8 bases. V gave up 5 bases and J gave up 8 bases; unmatched junction bases: 7. The germline CDR1 and CDR2 sequences are MNHEY and SVGAGI. CDR3 length: 14 residues.

The rearrangement joins TRBV12-3 or TRBV12-4 to TRBJ2-7, with 7 nucleotides matching TRBD1. The ends lost 6 bases at V and 5 bases at J; junction bases unmatched: 7. The CDR3 sequence is 13 residues long. The CDR3 DNA sequence: TGTGCCAGCAGACAAACAGGGGTGGACGAGCAGTACTTC. Its protein is CASRQTGVDEQYF.

The chain joins TRBV6-6 to TRBJ1-2; tentative D call: TRBD1 (6 bases). Germline CDR1 is MNHNY and CDR2 is SVGAGI (reference sequence). V shed 4 bases and J shed 5 bases, with 17 bases lying between them. The CDR3 spans 15 residues. CDR3 nucleotides: TGTGCCAGCAGTTTCAACAGGGAGGGGGGATATGGCTACACCTTC. It specifies CASSFNREGGYGYTF.

The gene calls are TRBV2 and TRBJ1-5; D unclear. This CDR3 has 14 residues. The germline V and J ends were trimmed by 3 bases and 1 base, with 7 bases remaining between them. Germline CDR1 is SNHLY and CDR2 is FYNNEI. The CDR3 nucleotides are TGTGCCAGCAGTGAGGTGGAGAGCAATCAGCCCCAGCATTTT. It yields the protein CASSEVESNQPQHF.

This clone appeared a few times. This chain uses TRBV7-6 with TRBJ2-1; 9 nucleotides match TRBD2. The CDR3 is 15 residues long. J gave up 9 bases and V 1 base, and 7 bases lay outside the gene matches. Germline loops: CDR1 SGHVS, CDR2 FNYEAQ. The CDR3 protein is CASSLGGLAGAEQFF. CDR3 DNA sequence: TGTGCCAGCAGCTTAGGAGGGTTAGCGGGAGCTGAGCAGTTCTTC. Using reference TRBV7-6 and TRBJ2-1 for the parts outside the CDR3, the full variable domain is GAGVSQSPRYKVTKRGQDVALRCDPISGHVSLYWYRQALGQGPEFLTYFNYEAQQDKSGLPNDRFSAERPEGSISTLTIQRTEQRDSAMYRCASSLGGLAGAEQFFGPGTRLTVL.

This sequence joins TRBV28 and TRBJ1-2; D gene unclear. Trimming stripped 3 bases from V and 5 bases from J, with 16 bases between. This CDR3 contains 15 residues. Germline V CDR1 and CDR2: MDHEN, SYDVKM. This chain's CDR3 is CASSFVASVLYGYTF. The CDR3 DNA is TGTGCCAGCAGTTTCGTTGCCAGCGTTTTATATGGCTACACCTTC.

This clone was picked up a small number of times. The J gene is TRBJ1-2, the V gene TRBV9; the match to TRBD1 covers 7 bases. V trimming: 0 bases; J trimming: 7 bases; junction bases outside the gene matches: 3. CDR1 is SGDLS and CDR2 is YYNGEE in the germline V gene. This CDR3 has 13 amino acids. The CDR3 protein is CASSVETGVGYTF. CDR3 in DNA: TGTGCCAGCAGCGTAGAAACAGGGGTTGGCTACACCTTC.

The CDR3 sequence is CASLYSPDTQYF. In nucleotides, the CDR3 is TGTGCCAGCCTTTATAGCCCAGATACGCAGTATTTT. The chain employs TRBV2 and TRBJ2-3; D gene unclear. This CDR3 is 12 amino acids long. Germline V gives CDR1 SNHLY, CDR2 FYNNEI. V gave up 8 bases and J gave up 4 bases, with 10 bases separating them.

J is TRBJ1-1 and V is TRBV27, with 9 positions matching TRBD1. Germline trimming cut 5 bases from V and 7 bases from J; bases unmatched to any gene: 2. This CDR3 spans 12 amino acids. Germline CDR1 is MNHEY and CDR2 is SMNVEV (reference sequence). The CDR3 spells CASSPTGGEAFF. Written as DNA, the CDR3 is TGTGCCAGCAGTCCGACAGGGGGTGAAGCTTTCTTT.

The chain carries TRBV18 and TRBJ2-2; the D gene is possibly TRBD1 (6 bases). This CDR3 region has 15 residues. The V gene's germline CDR1 is KGHSH and CDR2 LQKENI. V lost 5 bases and J 0 bases, leaving 10 bases between the germline ends. The CDR3 DNA sequence: TGTGCCAGCTCAAACAGGGCCTCGAACACCGGGGAGCTGTTTTTT. Its protein is CASSNRASNTGELFF.

The chain recombines TRBV9 with TRBJ2-2; weak D call: TRBD1 (5 bases). Trimming left V 1 base short and J 6 bases short, with 10 bases between. Germline CDR1 is SGDLS and CDR2 is YYNGEE. CDR3 size: 14 residues. CDR3 in amino acids: CASSVPLGAGELFF. Here the CDR3 DNA reads TGTGCCAGCAGCGTACCTCTAGGGGCCGGGGAGCTGTTTTTT.

The V gene is TRBV12-3 or TRBV12-4, the J gene TRBJ2-3; tentative D call: TRBD2 (5 bases). With 3 bases removed from V and 4 bases from J, the gap between germline ends came to 5 bases. The CDR3 spans 12 residues. In DNA, the CDR3 is TGTGCCAGCAGTTTTAGCGCAGATACGCAGTATTTT. Translation gives CASSFSADTQYF.

V and J are TRBV2 and TRBJ2-3, with 14 bases that match TRBD2. The CDR3 runs 17 residues. The J segment lost 0 bases and the V segment lost 5 bases, leaving 4 bases of the junction unmatched. Germline V gene data show CDR1 as SNHLY and CDR2 as FYNNEI. CDR3 DNA: TGTGCCAGCAGTCCGGGACTAGCGGGAGCTAGCACAGATACGCAGTATTTT. It translates to CASSPGLAGASTDTQYF. Filled out from reference TRBV2 and TRBJ2-3, the complete variable domain reads EPEVTQTPSHQVTQMGQEVILRCVPISNHLYFYWYRQILGQKVEFLVSFYNNEISEKSEIFDDQFSVERPDGSNFTLKIRSTKLEDSAMYFCASSPGLAGASTDTQYFGPGTRLTVL.

J is TRBJ1-2 and V is TRBV3-1 (or the pseudogene TRBV3-2); perhaps TRBD1 as D (6 bases). CDR3 length: 16 residues. V lost 3 bases and J 5 bases, leaving 19 bases between the germline ends. CDR1 is LGHDT and CDR2 is YNNKEL in the germline V gene (reference sequence). Here the CDR3 DNA reads TGTGCCAGCAGCCAGAGGGGGAGGGGAAGAAATTATGGCTACACCTTC. Protein product: CASSQRGRGRNYGYTF.

This clone was seen a handful of times. The rearrangement joins TRBV7-2 to TRBJ2-7; TRBD2 agrees at 14 bases. CDR1 SGHTA and CDR2 FQGNSA come from the germline V gene. Trimming at V came to 3 bases and at J to 6 bases, leaving 4 bases not matched to a gene. The CDR3 is made up of 15 amino acids. The CDR3, as DNA: TGTGCCAGCAGCTTCGGGACTAGCGGGAGTCGCGAGCAGTACTTC. Translated: CASSFGTSGSREQYF.